This TCR beta chain was identified in a study of blood T cell repertoires in COVID-19. Study context: The study drew acute and convalescent COVID-19 samples from the United States, Italy and Spain.

The protocol was immunoSEQ multiplex PCR, while the TCRdb copy is restricted to in-frame clones and leaves out a portion. This sample yields 200,000 to 250,000 clones, of which around 83% are seen a single time; roughly 1.9% belongs to the top ten. The CDR3 has 14 residues. Per germline, CDR1 LGHDT and CDR2 YNNKEL (reference sequence). Unmatched junction bases numbered 5, after V lost 3 bases and J lost 6 bases. Source material: peripheral blood. The sequence was collected from a man aged 25 to 45 who had recovered from COVID-19. This chain joins TRBV3-1 (or the pseudogene TRBV3-2) and TRBJ1-2; TRBD1 agrees at 9 bases. CDR3 sequence reads: CASSQAGTGNGYTF. The CDR3 DNA follows: TGTGCCAGCAGCCAGGCCGGGACAGGGAATGGCTACACCTTC.